The rows below give T cell receptor beta chains drawn from one sample of a study of T cells in Graves' hyperthyroidism and ophthalmopathy. MiXCR, applied by TCRdb to the multiplex PCR reads, yields one record per CDR3 protein. The sample carries 550,000 to 600,000 distinct CDR3 sequences, roughly 46% recorded once. Sequencing was performed on peripheral blood or thyroid tissue (not recorded which). These receptors originate from an adult woman with Graves' disease, either hyperthyroidism or ophthalmopathy (not recorded which). CDR3s include the opening cysteine and the closing phenylalanine or tryptophan. Each record gives: J gene, V gene, D gene, clone size, CDR3 protein, CDR3 DNA. A D gene is named only where the DNA matches it firmly. Size values are once, few and many counts, or a class for expanded clones, and some rows have none.

TRBJ2-7 TRBV24-1 TRBD2 . CATSDTGTSGRVPYEQYF TGTGCCACCAGTGATACCGGGACTAGCGGGAGGGTACCCTACGAGCAGTACTTC
TRBJ1-1 TRBV9 . . CASSQVREQGAFF TGTGCCAGCAGCCAAGTAAGGGAACAAGGAGCTTTCTTT
TRBJ1-5 TRBV20-1 . . CSAPADTVGQPQHF TGCAGTGCTCCCGCTGACACAGTCGGTCAGCCCCAGCATTTT
TRBJ2-1 TRBV19 TRBD2 . CASTVEGLAGEKQFF TGTGCCAGTACCGTAGAGGGACTAGCGGGAGAAAAGCAGTTCTTC
TRBJ2-7 TRBV10-3 TRBD2 many CAISPGLAFSYEQYF TGTGCCATCAGTCCGGGACTAGCGTTCTCCTACGAGCAGTACTTC
TRBJ1-2 TRBV7-9 . many CASSFQALKGYTF TGTGCCAGCAGCTTCCAGGCCCTGAAGGGCTACACCTTC
TRBJ2-5 TRBV7-9 . . CASSLGGSSQETQYF TGTGCCAGCAGCTTAGGCGGTAGTAGCCAAGAGACCCAGTACTTC
TRBJ1-4 TRBV29-1 . many CSVAVWGQEKLFF TGCAGCGTGGCTGTTTGGGGGCAAGAAAAACTGTTTTTT
TRBJ1-3 TRBV15 . . CATSRETDTTSGNTIYF TGTGCCACCAGCAGAGAAACGGATACAACCTCTGGAAACACCATATATTTT
TRBJ2-7 TRBV29-1 TRBD2 many CSVELSGNYYEQYF TGCAGCGTTGAATTGAGCGGGAACTACTACGAGCAGTACTTC
TRBJ2-7 TRBV5-1 TRBD2 . CASSLASSGIEQYF TGCGCCAGCAGCTTGGCTAGTAGCGGGATCGAGCAGTACTTC
TRBJ2-2 TRBV14 TRBD2 . CASSQLAGTSGSPGGCFF TGTGCCAGCAGCCAGCTCGCAGGGACTAGCGGGAGCCCGGGGGGCTGTTTTTTT
TRBJ2-5 TRBV4-3 . . CASSLMTGEETQYF TGCGCCAGCAGCTTGATGACGGGCGAGGAGACCCAGTACTTC
TRBJ1-4 TRBV6-1 . . CASSGTRRYATNEKLFF TGTGCCAGCAGTGGGACTAGAAGATATGCAACTAATGAAAAACTGTTTTTT
TRBJ2-2 TRBV7-7 . many CASSPQAVGETGELFF TGTGCTAGCAGCCCCCAAGCAGTTGGGGAGACCGGGGAGCTGTTTTTT
TRBJ2-7 TRBV4-1 . many CASSQGWGMQYF TGCGCCAGCAGCCAAGGATGGGGGATGCAGTACTTC
TRBJ2-7 TRBV4-1 TRBD2 many CASSPRRELPGEQYF TGCGCCAGCAGCCCCCGGCGGGAGCTTCCCGGCGAGCAGTACTTC
TRBJ2-6 TRBV7-8 . many CASSLAHSLRPGPKWGANVLTF TGTGCCAGCAGCTTAGCGCATAGTTTAAGGCCGGGCCCCAAGTGGGGGGCCAACGTCCTGACTTTC
TRBJ2-7 TRBV7-2 TRBD2 . CASSFTGRDYEQCF TGTGCCAGCAGCTTTACGGGACGGGACTACGAGCAGTGCTTC
TRBJ1-2 TRBV11-2 . . CASSPVREVEGYTF TGTGCCAGCAGCCCTGTCAGGGAAGTGGAGGGCTACACCTTC
TRBJ2-3 TRBV7-8 TRBD2 . CASRPLRSAGLDTQYF TGTGCCAGCAGACCCCTTAGGTCAGCGGGATTGGATACGCAGTATTTT
TRBJ1-2 TRBV10-3 . . CAISERGDYGYTF TGTGCCATCAGTGAGCGAGGGGATTATGGCTACACCTTC
TRBJ2-2 TRBV7-2 . . CASSLPTAGNTGELFF TGTGCCAGCAGCTTACCCACAGCAGGCAACACCGGGGAGCTGTTTTTT
TRBJ1-1 TRBV12-3/TRBV12-4 . many CASSLLRSTEAFF TGTGCCAGCAGTTTACTTAGGTCCACTGAAGCTTTCTTT